This TCR beta chain is drawn from a study of cytomegalovirus exposure and HLA in healthy donors. V was cut by 3 bases and J by 1 base, with 10 bases left in between. CDR3 length: 14 residues. Germline-derived CDR1 and CDR2 are SGDLS and YYNGEE. Concerning this clone: No antigen is known for it.

PCR employed 60 Vbeta and 13 Jbeta primers. Original processing notes: A follow-up analysis tallied around 80 million unique TCR beta chains, roughly 11 million shared. This table comes from immunoSEQ multiplex PCR, and its TCRdb copy is limited to in-frame clones, with some not included. That table is the source of V, J and clone size, and D and trimming were worked out from the DNA. The profile shows about 300,000 clones, 86% of them singletons. Notes on the study in general: The authors listed 164 TCR beta chains as cytomegalovirus-associated. The study carried out a later analysis of TCR beta sequences. It associated approximately 15,000 of them with specific HLA alleles at a false discovery rate of 0.05.

V usage is TRBV9 and J usage is TRBJ1-1; perhaps TRBD1 as D (5 bases). What was sequenced was PBMCs. The TCR originated in a man aged 35-49 years in good health and CMV-seropositive. The CDR3 spells CASSEQDTNTEAFF. CDR3 in DNA: TGTGCCAGCAGCGAACAGGATACGAACACTGAAGCTTTCTTT.